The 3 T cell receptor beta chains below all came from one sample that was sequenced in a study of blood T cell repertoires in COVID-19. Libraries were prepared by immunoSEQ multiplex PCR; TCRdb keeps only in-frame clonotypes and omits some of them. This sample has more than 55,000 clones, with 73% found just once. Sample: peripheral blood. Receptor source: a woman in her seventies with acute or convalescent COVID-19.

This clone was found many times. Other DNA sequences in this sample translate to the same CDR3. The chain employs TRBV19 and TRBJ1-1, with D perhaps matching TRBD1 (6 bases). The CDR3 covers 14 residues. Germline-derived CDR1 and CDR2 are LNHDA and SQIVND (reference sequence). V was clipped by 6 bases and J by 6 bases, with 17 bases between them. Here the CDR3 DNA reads TGTGCCAGTAGGGGCCACAGGGACTACGCTGAAGCTTTCTTT. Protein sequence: CASRGHRDYAEAFF.

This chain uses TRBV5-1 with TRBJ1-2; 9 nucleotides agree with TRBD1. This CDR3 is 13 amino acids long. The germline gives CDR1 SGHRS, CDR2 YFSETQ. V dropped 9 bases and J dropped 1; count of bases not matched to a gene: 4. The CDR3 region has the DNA TGCGCCACCGGGACAGGGAATAACTATGGCTACACCTTC. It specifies CATGTGNNYGYTF.

CDR3 sequence reads: CAAAGGRTDTQYF. CDR3 in DNA: TGTGCCGCAGCGGGGGGCCGCACAGATACGCAGTATTTT. The chain uses TRBV24-1 and TRBJ2-3; 9 bases agree with TRBD2. The CDR3 is made up of 13 amino acids. The V and J ends lost 12 bases and 1 base, in that order; junction bases with no gene match: 4. Germline lookup yields CDR1 KGHDR and CDR2 SFDVKD.